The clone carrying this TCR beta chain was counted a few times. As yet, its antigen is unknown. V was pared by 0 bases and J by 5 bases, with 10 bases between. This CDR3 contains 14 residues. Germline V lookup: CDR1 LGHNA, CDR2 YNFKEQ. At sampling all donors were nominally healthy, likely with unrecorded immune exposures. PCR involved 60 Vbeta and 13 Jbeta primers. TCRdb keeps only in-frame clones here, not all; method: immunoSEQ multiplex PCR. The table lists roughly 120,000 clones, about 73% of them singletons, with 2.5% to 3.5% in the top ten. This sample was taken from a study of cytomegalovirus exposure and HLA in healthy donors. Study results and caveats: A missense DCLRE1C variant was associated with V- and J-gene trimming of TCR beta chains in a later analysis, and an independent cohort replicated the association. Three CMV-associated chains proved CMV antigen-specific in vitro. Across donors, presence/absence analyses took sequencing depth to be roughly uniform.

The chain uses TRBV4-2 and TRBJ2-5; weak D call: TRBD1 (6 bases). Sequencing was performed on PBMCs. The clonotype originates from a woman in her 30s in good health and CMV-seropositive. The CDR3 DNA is TGTGCCAGCAGCCAAGATGGGCAGGGGGAGACCCAGTACTTC. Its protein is CASSQDGQGETQYF.